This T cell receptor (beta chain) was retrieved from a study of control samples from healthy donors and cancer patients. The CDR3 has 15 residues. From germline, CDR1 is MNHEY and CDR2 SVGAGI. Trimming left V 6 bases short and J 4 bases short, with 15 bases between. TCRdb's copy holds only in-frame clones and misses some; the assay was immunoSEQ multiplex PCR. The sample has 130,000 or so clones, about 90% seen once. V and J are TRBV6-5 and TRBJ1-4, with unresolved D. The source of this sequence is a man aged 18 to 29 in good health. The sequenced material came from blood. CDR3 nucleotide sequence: TGTGCCAGCAGAGGGAAGTCCACGGGTAATGAAAAACTGTTTTTT. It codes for CASRGKSTGNEKLFF.